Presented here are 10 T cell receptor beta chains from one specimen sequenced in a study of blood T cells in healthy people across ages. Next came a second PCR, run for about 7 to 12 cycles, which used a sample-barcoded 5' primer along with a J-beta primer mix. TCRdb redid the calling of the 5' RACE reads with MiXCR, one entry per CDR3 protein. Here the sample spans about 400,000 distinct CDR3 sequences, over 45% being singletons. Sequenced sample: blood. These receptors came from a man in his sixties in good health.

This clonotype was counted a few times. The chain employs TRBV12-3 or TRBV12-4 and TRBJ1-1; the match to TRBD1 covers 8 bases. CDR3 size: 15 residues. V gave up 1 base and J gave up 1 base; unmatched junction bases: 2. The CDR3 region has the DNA TGTGCCAGCAGTTTAGTCGGGACAGGGAACACTGAAGCTTTCTTT. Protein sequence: CASSLVGTGNTEAFF.

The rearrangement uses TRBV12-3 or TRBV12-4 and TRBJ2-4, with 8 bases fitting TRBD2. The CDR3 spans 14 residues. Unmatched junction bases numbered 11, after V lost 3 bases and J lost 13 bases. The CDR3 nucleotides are TGTGCCAGCAGTTTCGGACTAGCAAACAATGAGCAGTACTTC. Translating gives CASSFGLANNEQYF.

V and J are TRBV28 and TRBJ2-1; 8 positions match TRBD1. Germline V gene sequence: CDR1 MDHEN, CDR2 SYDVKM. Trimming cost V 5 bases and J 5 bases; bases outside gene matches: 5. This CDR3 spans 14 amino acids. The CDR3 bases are TGTGCCAGCAGTCCTTGGACAGGGAACAATGAGCAGTTCTTC. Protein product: CASSPWTGNNEQFF.

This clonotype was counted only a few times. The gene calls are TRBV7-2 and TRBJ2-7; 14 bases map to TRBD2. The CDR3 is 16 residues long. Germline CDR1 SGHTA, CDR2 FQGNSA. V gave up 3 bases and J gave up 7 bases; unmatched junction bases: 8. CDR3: CASSFSGLAGAREQYF. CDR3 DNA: TGTGCCAGCAGCTTTTCGGGACTAGCGGGAGCAAGGGAGCAGTACTTC.

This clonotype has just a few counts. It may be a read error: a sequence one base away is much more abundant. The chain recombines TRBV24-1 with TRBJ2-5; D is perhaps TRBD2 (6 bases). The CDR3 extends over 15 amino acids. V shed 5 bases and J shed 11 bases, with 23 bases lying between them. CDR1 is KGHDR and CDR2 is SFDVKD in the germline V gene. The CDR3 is CATSAVTGVGNEQYF. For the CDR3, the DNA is TGTGCCACCAGTGCCGTGACGGGGGTGGGGAATGAGCAGTACTTC.

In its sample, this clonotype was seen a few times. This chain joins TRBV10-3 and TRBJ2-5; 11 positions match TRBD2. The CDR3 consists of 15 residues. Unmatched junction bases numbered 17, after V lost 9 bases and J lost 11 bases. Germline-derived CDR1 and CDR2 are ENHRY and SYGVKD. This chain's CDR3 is CAIQSTSGNSGEQYF. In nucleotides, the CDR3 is TGTGCCATACAATCGACTAGCGGGAACTCGGGAGAGCAGTACTTC.

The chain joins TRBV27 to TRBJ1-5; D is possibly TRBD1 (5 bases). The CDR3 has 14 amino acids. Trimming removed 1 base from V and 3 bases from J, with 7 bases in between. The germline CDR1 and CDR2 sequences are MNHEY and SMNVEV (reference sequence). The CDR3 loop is CASSLLGTNQPQHF. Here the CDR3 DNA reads TGTGCCAGCAGTTTATTGGGGACCAATCAGCCCCAGCATTTT.

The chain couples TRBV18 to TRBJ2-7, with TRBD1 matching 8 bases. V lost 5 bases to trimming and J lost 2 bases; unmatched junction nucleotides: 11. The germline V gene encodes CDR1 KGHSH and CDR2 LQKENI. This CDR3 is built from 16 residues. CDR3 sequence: CASSLRTGQRAYEQYF. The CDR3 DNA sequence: TGTGCCAGCTCATTACGGACAGGGCAAAGGGCCTACGAGCAGTACTTC.

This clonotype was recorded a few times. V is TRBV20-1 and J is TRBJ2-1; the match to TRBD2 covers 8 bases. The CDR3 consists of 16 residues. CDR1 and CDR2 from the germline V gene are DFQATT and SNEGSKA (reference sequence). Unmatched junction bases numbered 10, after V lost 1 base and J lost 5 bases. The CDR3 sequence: CSARGREGFFHNEQFF. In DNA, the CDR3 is TGCAGTGCTAGAGGACGGGAGGGCTTCTTCCACAATGAGCAGTTCTTC.

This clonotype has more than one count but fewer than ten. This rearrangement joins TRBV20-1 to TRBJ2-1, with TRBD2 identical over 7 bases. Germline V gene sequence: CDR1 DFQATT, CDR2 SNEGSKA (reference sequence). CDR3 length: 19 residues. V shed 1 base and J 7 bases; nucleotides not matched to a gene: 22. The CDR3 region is CSARGYPERLAHLENEQFF. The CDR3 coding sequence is TGCAGTGCTAGAGGTTACCCGGAAAGACTAGCCCACTTGGAGAATGAGCAGTTCTTC.